The TCR beta chain described here comes from a study of T cell responses to AZD1222 COVID-19 vaccine. General study results and limits: Without day 14 samples, only post-peak T cell repertoires were studied. The span of vaccine-associated CD4 TCRs extended across spike, with dominance at 160-218 and 743-854.

Assay used: immunoSEQ multiplex PCR; TCRdb lists only in-frame clones, some missing. The sample holds over 95,000 clones; about nine tenths are singletons and the top ten take about 16%. CDR3 length equals 16 residues. Germline-derived CDR1 and CDR2 are KGHSH and LQKENI. The trim removed 6 bases at V and 6 bases at J, leaving 15 bases unmatched. A remark on this clone: The antigen is not known.

The sample in question was peripheral blood, obtained 28 days after the second AZD1222 dose. The chain carries TRBV18 and TRBJ1-2; 8 bases are shared with TRBD1. The receptor's source is an adult who received the AZD1222 COVID-19 vaccine. CDR3 sequence (DNA): TGTGCCAGCTCCCCTAGGACAGGGCTAGAAGGCGATGGCTACACCTTC. Translating it yields CASSPRTGLEGDGYTF.